Shown below are 15 T cell receptor beta chains from a single sample sequenced in a study of T cell clones after liver transplantation. Data came from immunoSEQ multiplex PCR; TCRdb stores just in-frame clones and leaves some out. The sample lists roughly 53,000 clones, less than 75% occurring once. The sequencing here drew on CD4+ T cells from blood, taken at the 22-month timepoint. These receptors were obtained from a human patient who received a liver transplant. Some T cells may be provided by the graft donor.

This sequence joins TRBV11-2 and TRBJ1-4; D not certain. This CDR3 region has 13 residues. Trimming cost V 5 bases and J 8 bases, with 12 bases left between them. Germline V gene sequence: CDR1 SGHAT, CDR2 FQNNGV. CDR3 sequence: CASSPVSREKLFF. CDR3 DNA: TGTGCCAGCAGCCCCGTGAGTCGCGAAAAACTGTTTTTT.

This clone has more than one count but fewer than ten. The rearrangement links TRBV5-1 to TRBJ1-2; tentative D call: TRBD1 (5 bases). The ends were cut back, 1 base at V and 7 bases at J, with 17 bases in the middle. Per germline, CDR1 SGHRS and CDR2 YFSETQ. The CDR3 covers 15 residues. This CDR3 is CASSLLARDVSGYTF. CDR3 coding DNA: TGCGCCAGCAGCTTGTTGGCCAGGGACGTCTCTGGCTACACCTTC. Full variable domain (remainder filled in from reference TRBV5-1 and TRBJ1-2): KAGVTQTPRYLIKTRGQQVTLSCSPISGHRSVSWYQQTPGQGLQFLFEYFSETQRNKGNFPGRFSGRQFSNSRSEMNVSTLELGDSALYLCASSLLARDVSGYTFGSGTRLTVV.

The rearrangement joins TRBV6-1 to TRBJ2-7, with TRBD2 as a possible D gene (6 bases). Per the germline V gene, CDR1 is MNHNS and CDR2 is SASEGT. The CDR3 is 14 residues long. V gave up 7 bases and J gave up 0 bases, with 13 bases separating them. CDR3 sequence reads: CASTMEGDSYEQYF. The CDR3 DNA sequence: TGTGCCAGCACCATGGAGGGAGACTCCTACGAGCAGTACTTC.

This rearrangement joins TRBV5-1 to TRBJ2-3; TRBD2 matches at 10 bases. CDR3 length: 16 amino acids. V trimming: 2 bases; J trimming: 0 bases; junction bases outside the gene matches: 3. The germline V gene encodes CDR1 SGHRS and CDR2 YFSETQ. DNA of the CDR3: TGCGCCAGCAGCTTCCTGACTAGCGGGAGCACAGATACGCAGTATTTT. This translates into CASSFLTSGSTDTQYF.

This clone has only a few counts. The chain joins TRBV28 to TRBJ1-2; weak D call: TRBD1 (5 bases). In germline, CDR1 is MDHEN, CDR2 SYDVKM. The CDR3 extends over 14 amino acids. Trimming removed 4 bases from V and 3 bases from J, with 12 bases in between. The CDR3 DNA reads as TGTGCCAGCAGTTCCCCAGGGATCGACTATGGCTACACCTTC. Translated, it gives CASSSPGIDYGYTF.

This clone was recorded at least ten times. The sample carries other DNA sequences with the same CDR3. The J gene is TRBJ1-4, the V gene TRBV6-1; 7 bases line up with TRBD1. Germline assignment: CDR1 MNHNS and CDR2 SASEGT. V lost 2 bases to trimming and J lost 0 bases; unmatched junction nucleotides: 3. CDR3 length: 16 amino acids. The CDR3 coding sequence is TGTGCCAGCAGTGAATGGACAGGCCCAACTAATGAAAAACTGTTTTTT. It translates to CASSEWTGPTNEKLFF.

The chain combines TRBV7-6 with TRBJ1-1, with D perhaps matching TRBD1 (5 bases). Germline V gene data show CDR1 as SGHVS and CDR2 as FNYEAQ. This CDR3 contains 14 residues. The V end was cut by 3 bases, the J end by 1 base, with 9 bases between. CDR3 protein: CASSFGTGNTEAFF. As DNA, the CDR3 is TGTGCCAGCAGCTTTGGGACGGGGAACACTGAAGCTTTCTTT.

This CDR3 is CASSELGGHTPYNEQFF. CDR3 DNA: TGTGCCAGCAGTGAGCTTGGGGGGCATACTCCATACAATGAGCAGTTCTTC. The chain joins TRBV6-1 to TRBJ2-1; perhaps D is TRBD1 or TRBD2 (6 bases each). This CDR3 region has 17 residues. The V end lost 3 bases, the J end lost 4 bases, and 19 bases lay between the germline ends. Germline V gene sequence: CDR1 MNHNS, CDR2 SASEGT.

The J gene is TRBJ2-2, the V gene TRBV7-8; no definite D call. Germline lookup yields CDR1 SGHVS and CDR2 FQNEAQ. There are 16 residues in the CDR3. With 5 bases removed from V and 0 bases from J, the gap between germline ends came to 13 bases. Here the CDR3 reads CASSLSSRPNTGELFF. As DNA, the CDR3 is TGTGCCAGCAGCCTGTCCTCGCGGCCGAACACCGGGGAGCTGTTTTTT.

The rearrangement joins TRBV10-2 to TRBJ1-4, with D perhaps TRBD1 (6 bases). This CDR3 is 15 amino acids long. Deletions cut 5 bases from V and 4 bases from J, with 14 bases between. Germline CDR1 and CDR2: WSHSY and SAAADI. This chain's CDR3 is CASSPPQGLNEKLFF. The CDR3 coding sequence is TGCGCCAGCAGTCCCCCACAGGGCCTTAATGAAAAACTGTTTTTT.

Points on this clone: A read error is possible here, since a much larger clone lies one base away. The same CDR3 also results from other DNA sequences found in this sample. Here the CDR3 DNA reads TGTGCCAGTAGCTATGGGGATGAGCAGTTCTTC. Translation gives CASSYGDEQFF. This chain links TRBV2 with TRBJ2-1; no definite D call. Per germline, CDR1 SNHLY and CDR2 FYNNEI. Trimming took off 9 bases at V and 8 bases at J, with 11 bases between the two ends. The CDR3 is made up of 11 amino acids.

The V gene is TRBV5-1, the J gene TRBJ2-3, with TRBD2 matching 8 bases. CDR3 size: 16 residues. In germline, CDR1 is SGHRS, CDR2 YFSETQ. The junction had 6 bases not matched to a gene; V was cut back by 0 bases and J by 3 bases. CDR3 in DNA: TGCGCCAGCAGCTTGGCCGGGGGGGCGCAAACAGATACGCAGTATTTT. This translates into CASSLAGGAQTDTQYF.

This clone appeared a few times. The chain has TRBV6-1 and TRBJ1-4; D unclear. V was shortened by 8 bases and J by 8 bases, with 6 bases between the two germline ends. Germline V gene lookup returns CDR1 MNHNS and CDR2 SASEGT. This CDR3 is 10 amino acids long. CDR3 nucleotide sequence: TGTGCCAGCGTGGACGAAAAACTGTTTTTT. Protein: CASVDEKLFF.

The rearrangement uses TRBV10-3 and TRBJ2-3, with a possible D match to TRBD1 (6 bases). The CDR3 is 15 residues long. The V and J ends lost 2 bases and 1 base respectively, with 10 bases between them. Germline V gene data show CDR1 as ENHRY and CDR2 as SYGVKD. The CDR3: CAISEEGQRTDTQYF. The DNA of the CDR3 is TGTGCCATCAGTGAGGAAGGACAGCGCACAGATACGCAGTATTTT.

V is TRBV18 and J is TRBJ2-1; 12 bases are a match to TRBD1. V lost 3 bases and J lost 7; bases outside the gene matches: 7. Germline V gene lookup returns CDR1 KGHSH and CDR2 LQKENI. The CDR3 contains 16 residues. Written as DNA, the CDR3 is TGTGCCAGCTCACCCGGGGACAGGGGGCTAGGGAATGAGCAGTTCTTC. Translated, it gives CASSPGDRGLGNEQFF.